These 28 T cell receptor beta chains originate from one sample sequenced in a study of identical twins. From the 5' RACE reads, TCRdb called clonotypes with MiXCR, one entry per CDR3 protein. This sample has over 200,000 distinct CDR3 sequences; more than 9% occur once, and the top ten carry 10%. Material for sequencing was memory T cells sorted from blood. These receptors all stem from a man between 45 and 60 years old in good health.

This clonotype turned up a few times. V usage is TRBV6-2 or TRBV6-3 and J usage is TRBJ1-2; TRBD1 aligns across 9 bases. Germline V CDR1 and CDR2: MNHEY, SVGEGT. This CDR3 has 14 residues. Germline trimming cut 6 bases from V and 5 bases from J; bases unmatched to any gene: 7. CDR3 sequence (DNA): TGTGCCAGCAGAGCGGACAGGGGATTATATGGCTACACCTTC. It encodes CASRADRGLYGYTF.

The chain links TRBV9 to TRBJ1-3; TRBD1 agrees at 7 bases. J gave up 4 bases and V 0 bases, and 16 bases lay outside the gene matches. CDR1 and CDR2 (germline): SGDLS, YYNGEE. The CDR3 is 19 amino acids. The CDR3 DNA reads as TGTGCCAGCAGCGTAGGATTAATGGACAGGCCGAGAAAGGGAAACACCATATATTTT. It codes for CASSVGLMDRPRKGNTIYF.

This sequence joins TRBV20-1 and TRBJ1-2; D is unclear. The germline CDR1 and CDR2 sequences are DFQATT and SNEGSKA (reference sequence). This CDR3 has 15 amino acids. The ends were cut back, 1 base at V and 4 bases at J, with 16 bases in the middle. CDR3 coding DNA: TGCAGTGCTAGAGGAGGCATCCGATTATCCTATGGCTACACCTTC. This codes for CSARGGIRLSYGYTF.

This clonotype was counted a single time. The genes are TRBV7-9 and TRBJ1-3; no clear D gene. CDR1 is SEHNR, CDR2 FQNEAQ, per germline (reference sequence). The CDR3 sequence is 16 residues long. V lost 1 base and J 0 bases, leaving 10 bases between the germline ends. CDR3 region: CASSLVGRGSGNTIYF. CDR3 coding DNA: TGTGCCAGCAGCTTAGTAGGGCGTGGCTCTGGAAACACCATATATTTT.

Ten or more counts support this clonotype. This chain connects TRBV11-2 to TRBJ1-2; D ambiguous. The CDR3 spans 15 residues. The germline CDR1 and CDR2 sequences are SGHAT and FQNNGV. V lost 5 bases and J 0 bases, leaving 13 bases between the germline ends. CDR3 nucleotides: TGTGCCAGCAGCCTAAGGACTGGAGCTAACTATGGCTACACCTTC. Its protein is CASSLRTGANYGYTF. Full variable domain (remainder filled in from reference TRBV11-2 and TRBJ1-2): EAGVAQSPRYKIIEKRQSVAFWCNPISGHATLYWYQQILGQGPKLLIQFQNNGVVDDSQLPKDRFSAERLKGVDSTLKIQPAKLEDSAVYLCASSLRTGANYGYTFGSGTRLTVV.

The table lists this clonotype with many counts. The chain uses TRBV7-9 and TRBJ2-5, with 9 bases aligning to TRBD1. CDR3 size: 14 residues. V shed 5 bases, J shed 1 base, and the junction held 2 bases outside the gene matches. Germline V gene lookup returns CDR1 SEHNR and CDR2 FQNEAQ (reference sequence). CDR3 in amino acids: CASSATGGQETQYF. CDR3 bases: TGTGCCAGCAGCGCGACAGGGGGCCAAGAGACCCAGTACTTC.

V and J are TRBV9 and TRBJ2-6, with a possible D match to TRBD1 (6 bases). The CDR3 is made up of 17 amino acids. Trimming stripped 4 bases from V and 0 bases from J, with 14 bases between. In germline, CDR1 is SGDLS, CDR2 YYNGEE. The DNA for the CDR3 is TGTGCCAGCAGCTCGCCGGACAGTCCCTCTGGGGCCAACGTCCTGACTTTC. This sequence encodes CASSSPDSPSGANVLTF. Full variable domain (outside the CDR3, taken from reference TRBV9 and TRBJ2-6): DSGVTQTPKHLITATGQRVTLRCSPRSGDLSVYWYQQSLDQGLQFLIQYYNGEERAKGNILERFSAQQFPDLHSELNLSSLELGDSALYFCASSSPDSPSGANVLTFGAGSRLTVL.

This clonotype showed up many times. The V gene is TRBV28, the J gene TRBJ1-5; the D gene is possibly TRBD1 (5 bases). Germline V gives CDR1 MDHEN, CDR2 SYDVKM. Trimming took 4 bases from V and 5 from J, leaving 12 bases between them. The CDR3 loop spans 14 amino acids. CDR3 protein: CASSSPPGDQPQHF. As DNA, the CDR3 is TGTGCCAGCAGTTCCCCGCCGGGGGATCAGCCCCAGCATTTT.

The DNA for the CDR3 is TGTGCCAGTGGGGACACAGGGGTAGGGGAGACCCAGTACTTC. Protein sequence: CASGDTGVGETQYF. The chain combines TRBV19 with TRBJ2-5, with 7 positions matching TRBD1. CDR3 size: 14 residues. Per germline, CDR1 LNHDA and CDR2 SQIVND (reference sequence). V lost 8 bases and J lost 5; bases outside the gene matches: 11.

The chain combines TRBV20-1 with TRBJ2-5; 8 bases agree with TRBD1. V was pared by 2 bases and J by 5 bases, with 1 base of the junction left unmatched. The CDR3 is 12 residues long. In germline, CDR1 is DFQATT, CDR2 SNEGSKA (reference sequence). The CDR3 DNA sequence: TGCAGTGCTAGACAGGGGGCTGAGACCCAGTACTTC. Its translation is CSARQGAETQYF.

This clonotype showed up just a few times. J is TRBJ1-2 and V is TRBV10-3, with TRBD1 matching over 10 bases. Looked up from germline, CDR1 is ENHRY and CDR2 is SYGVKD. V gave up 5 bases and J gave up 6 bases; unmatched junction bases: 9. The length of the CDR3 is 15 residues. In nucleotides, the CDR3 is TGTGCCATCAGTCCACCGGGACAGGGGATGGATGGCTACACCTTC. It is translated as CAISPPGQGMDGYTF.

The sample holds many counts of this clonotype. This chain connects TRBV30 to TRBJ2-2; the D gene is possibly TRBD1 (5 bases). V was cut by 4 bases and J by 2 bases, with 14 bases left in between. The V gene's germline CDR1 is GTSNPN and CDR2 SVGIG (reference sequence). This CDR3 is built from 15 residues. The CDR3 coding sequence is TGTGCCTGGAATAAAAAGGGGCTAAACACCGGGGAGCTGTTTTTT. Translation gives CAWNKKGLNTGELFF.

This rearrangement joins TRBV28 to TRBJ1-1; 9 bases line up with TRBD1. CDR1 is MDHEN and CDR2 is SYDVKM in the germline V gene. The CDR3 is 13 residues long. Trimming at V came to 6 bases and at J to 7 bases, leaving 6 bases not matched to a gene. DNA for the CDR3: TGTGCCAGCAGGCTACAGGGGGCGCGTGAAGCTTTCTTT. Residues: CASRLQGAREAFF. The full variable domain, completed using reference TRBV28 and TRBJ1-1, is DVKVTQSSRYLVKRTGEKVFLECVQDMDHENMFWYRQDPGLGLRLIYFSYDVKMKEKGDIPEGYSVSREKKERFSLILESASTNQTSMYLCASRLQGAREAFFGQGTRLTVV.

As concerns this clonotype: This is likely a read error, given that the CDR3 carries no conserved phenylalanine or tryptophan at its end. This chain joins TRBV10-3 and TRBJ1-1; TRBD1 is a possible D gene (5 bases). Germline V gene lookup returns CDR1 ENHRY and CDR2 SYGVKD. V lost 3 bases to trimming and J lost 4 bases, with 12 bases between them. This CDR3 is 14 amino acids long. CDR3 nucleotides: TGTGCCATCAGTGACCTCCAGGGTGCCACTGAAGCTTTCCTT. It codes for CAISDLQGATEAFL.

The V call is TRBV5-1, the J call TRBJ1-1; a weak D match, TRBD1 (5 bases). Trimming shortened V by 0 bases and J by 1 base, and 10 bases separated the two germline ends. Germline V gives CDR1 SGHRS, CDR2 YFSETQ. There are 15 residues in the CDR3. The CDR3 spells CASSLVQARNTEAFF. CDR3 in DNA: TGCGCCAGCAGCTTGGTACAGGCCAGGAACACTGAAGCTTTCTTT.

This clonotype was observed a few times. The V and J genes are TRBV27 and TRBJ1-1, with D perhaps matching TRBD1 (6 bases). Trimming took off 6 bases at V and 5 bases at J, with 25 bases between the two ends. CDR3 length: 17 residues. The germline V gene encodes CDR1 MNHEY and CDR2 SMNVEV (reference sequence). The CDR3 loop is CASRSRPRGSVGTEAFF. CDR3 nucleotide sequence: TGTGCCAGCAGATCGAGGCCTAGGGGGTCTGTGGGAACTGAAGCTTTCTTT.

The chain recombines TRBV3-1 with TRBJ2-2; D is possibly TRBD1 (6 bases). The CDR3 covers 14 residues. Per the germline V gene, CDR1 is LGHDT and CDR2 is YNNKEL (reference sequence). Between the trimmed V and J ends, which lost 8 bases and 1 base, there was a span of 11 bases. In DNA, the CDR3 is TGTGCCAGCCCGTCGGGACAGAACACCGGGGAGCTGTTTTTT. The encoded protein is CASPSGQNTGELFF.

The chain carries TRBV5-4 and TRBJ2-7, with D perhaps matching TRBD1 (6 bases). Trimming took 4 bases from V and 6 from J, leaving 17 bases between them. The germline V gene encodes CDR1 SGHNT and CDR2 YYREEE (reference sequence). This CDR3 spans 14 amino acids. CDR3 region: CASSIQGRMGEQYF. DNA for the CDR3: TGTGCCAGCAGCATACAGGGTCGGATGGGCGAGCAGTACTTC.

This clonotype has at least ten counts. CDR3 nucleotide sequence: TGTGCCATCGGGGGGACTAGCACAGATACGCAGTATTTT. Amino acid sequence: CAIGGTSTDTQYF. The chain links TRBV10-3 to TRBJ2-3; D perhaps matches TRBD2 (6 bases). CDR3 length: 13 residues. Germline V gene sequence: CDR1 ENHRY, CDR2 SYGVKD. V was clipped by 8 bases and J by 0 bases, with 9 bases between them.

The table lists this clonotype with a few counts. The chain joins TRBV9 to TRBJ2-1; D unclear. Germline CDR1 is SGDLS and CDR2 is YYNGEE. Trimming cost V 4 bases and J 6 bases, with 17 bases left between them. CDR3 size: 15 residues. The CDR3 sequence: CASSPVDPNSNEQFF. In DNA, the CDR3 is TGTGCCAGCAGCCCTGTGGATCCCAATTCCAATGAGCAGTTCTTC.

This sequence joins TRBV5-1 and TRBJ1-4, with 8 bases identical to TRBD1. Trimming took 5 bases from V and 8 from J; bases not matched to a gene: 8. There are 14 residues in the CDR3. Germline V gene sequence: CDR1 SGHRS, CDR2 YFSETQ. Here the CDR3 reads CASRPGQGREKLFF. CDR3 bases: TGCGCCAGCAGACCAGGACAGGGAAGGGAAAAACTGTTTTTT.

This clonotype showed up just a few times. J is TRBJ2-1 and V is TRBV4-1; 9 positions agree with TRBD2. Losses at the gene ends were 4 bases for V and 3 bases for J; bases not matched to a gene: 4. CDR3 size: 15 residues. The germline gives CDR1 MGHRA, CDR2 YSYEKL. In nucleotides, the CDR3 is TGCGCCAGCAGCCGAGCGGGGGGCGGCTACAATGAGCAGTTCTTC. Translated, it gives CASSRAGGGYNEQFF.

Worth noting for this clonotype: Relative to the germline gene, one junction end is altered; a read error may explain this. CDR3 residues: CASCEASLGGGAFF. In nucleotides, the CDR3 is TGTGCCAGCTGTGAAGCGAGTTTAGGAGGGGGAGCTTTCTTT. The V gene is TRBV6-1, the J gene TRBJ1-1; D is possibly TRBD1 (6 bases). Germline V gene lookup returns CDR1 MNHNS and CDR2 SASEGT. This CDR3 has 14 amino acids.

The rearrangement joins TRBV6-2 or TRBV6-3 to TRBJ1-2; D may be TRBD1 (5 bases). V was clipped by 1 base and J by 8 bases, with 11 bases between them. The CDR3 has 13 residues. Germline V gene sequence: CDR1 MNHEY, CDR2 SVGEGT. The CDR3 is CASSYWQGGGYTF. The CDR3, as DNA: TGTGCCAGCAGTTACTGGCAGGGAGGCGGCTACACCTTC.

This clonotype showed up many times. This sequence joins TRBV28 and TRBJ2-5; 10 bases are shared with TRBD2. CDR3 length equals 16 residues. The trim removed 4 bases at V and 4 bases at J, leaving 9 bases unmatched. Per germline, CDR1 MDHEN and CDR2 SYDVKM. The CDR3 coding sequence is TGTGCCAGCAGTTGGACTAGCGGTTATGGGGGAGAGACCCAGTACTTC. Encoded protein: CASSWTSGYGGETQYF.

As to this clonotype: A read error is possible here, since a much larger clone lies one base away. The chain carries TRBV5-1 and TRBJ2-7, with 8 bases aligning to TRBD1. Germline loops: CDR1 SGHRS, CDR2 YFSETQ. V lost 5 bases to trimming and J lost 8 bases; unmatched junction nucleotides: 9. This CDR3 comprises 13 residues. For the CDR3, the DNA is TGCGCCAGCAGGCCCTCCGGGACAGGCAAGCAGTACTTC. As protein: CASRPSGTGKQYF.

In this sample, this clonotype turned up many times. The genes are TRBV7-8 and TRBJ2-7; 9 bases match TRBD1. The CDR3 spans 16 residues. V was clipped by 6 bases and J by 4 bases; unmatched bases: 13. The germline gives CDR1 SGHVS, CDR2 FQNEAQ. The CDR3 loop reads CASSSTGGFRMYEQYF. CDR3 coding DNA: TGTGCCAGCAGTTCAACAGGGGGCTTCAGAATGTACGAGCAGTACTTC.

The chain recombines TRBV7-9 with TRBJ2-2; no clear D gene. Germline V gene sequence: CDR1 SEHNR, CDR2 FQNEAQ (reference sequence). Deletions cut 7 bases from V and 5 bases from J, with 11 bases between. This CDR3 has 13 amino acids. The DNA for the CDR3 is TGTGCCAGCAAACAAAGTATGACCGGGGAGCTGTTTTTT. Amino acid sequence: CASKQSMTGELFF.